This T cell receptor beta chain was retrieved from a study of identical twins. The CDR3 totals 14 residues. Germline lookup yields CDR1 SEHNR and CDR2 FQNEAQ (reference sequence). V gave up 5 bases and J gave up 0 bases, with 11 bases separating them. TCRdb ran MiXCR on the 5' RACE reads and lists one entry per CDR3 protein. The sample holds approximately 890,000 distinct CDR3 sequences, roughly an eighth seen once. In addition, the sample was reused for a study of yellow fever vaccine responses in identical twins.

The specimen sequenced was PBMCs. The chain links TRBV7-9 to TRBJ2-7; D not resolved. The TCR comes from a woman aged 18 to 35 in good health. CDR3 amino acids: CASSLKPSSYEQYF. The CDR3 region has the DNA TGTGCCAGCAGCCTAAAGCCTAGCTCCTACGAGCAGTACTTC.